Below, 22 T cell receptor beta chains from the same sample are listed, as sequenced in a study of T cell repertoires in cytomegalovirus infection. TCRdb independently ran MiXCR on the reads; one entry per CDR3 protein. This sample yields approximately 730,000 distinct CDR3 sequences, of which 25% to 30% are seen a single time; roughly 13% belongs to the top ten. These receptors' antigens are unknown. The sequencing here drew on cultured CD8+ T cells from PBMCs, taken from culture after CMV antigen stimulation. The receptors were gathered from a human donor in good health (CMV status not recorded). Some clones in this sample may be carry-over from other donors' samples.

The chain employs TRBV7-6 and TRBJ1-2; 9 bases line up with TRBD1. The germline V gene encodes CDR1 SGHVS and CDR2 FNYEAQ. This CDR3 contains 12 residues. After removal of 2 bases from V and 13 bases from J, the junction contained 5 bases not matched to a gene. CDR3 loop: CASSLNRGRVTF. The CDR3 nucleotides are TGTGCCAGCAGCTTAAACAGGGGGCGCGTCACCTTC.

This chain connects TRBV5-6 to TRBJ2-5; TRBD1 matches at 7 bases. Germline assignment: CDR1 SGHDT and CDR2 YYEEEE. CDR3 length equals 17 residues. V lost 4 bases to trimming and J lost 2 bases; unmatched junction nucleotides: 14. CDR3 sequence (DNA): TGTGCCAGCAGCCTCATAGGAACAGGGGCCTTACAAGAGACCCAGTACTTC. This encodes CASSLIGTGALQETQYF.

The chain uses TRBV5-6 and TRBJ2-1; no firm D call. Germline V lookup: CDR1 SGHDT, CDR2 YYEEEE. There are 13 residues in the CDR3. Trimming stripped 4 bases from V and 6 bases from J, with 11 bases between. CDR3 DNA sequence: TGTGCCAGCAGCCGGACCGTTGGCAATGAGCAGTTCTTC. Encoded protein: CASSRTVGNEQFF.

The table lists this clonotype with a few counts. V usage is TRBV7-2 and J usage is TRBJ2-2; unclear D gene. CDR3 length: 18 residues. Germline-derived CDR1 and CDR2 are SGHTA and FQGNSA. V was shortened by 1 base and J by 0 bases, with 15 bases between the two germline ends. The CDR3 here is CASSLVVSPTTNTGELFF. CDR3 DNA sequence: TGTGCCAGCAGCTTAGTAGTATCCCCCACAACGAACACCGGGGAGCTGTTTTTT.

This clonotype occurred many times. The chain employs TRBV7-6 and TRBJ2-5; D tentatively fits TRBD1 or TRBD2 (5 bases each). The ends were cut back, 2 bases at V and 0 bases at J, with 10 bases in the middle. This CDR3 contains 15 residues. Germline CDR1 SGHVS, CDR2 FNYEAQ. The CDR3 region has the DNA TGTGCCAGCAGCTTATGGGTGGGGGACCAAGAGACCCAGTACTTC. It specifies CASSLWVGDQETQYF.

This clonotype was observed a handful of times. This rearrangement joins TRBV7-2 to TRBJ2-2; D unresolved. This CDR3 has 18 residues. From germline, CDR1 is SGHTA and CDR2 FQGNSA. Trimming took off 2 bases at V and 4 bases at J, with 20 bases between the two ends. The CDR3 region is CASSLFRPGPVVTGELFF. Written as DNA, the CDR3 is TGTGCCAGCAGCTTATTCCGGCCGGGCCCTGTCGTCACCGGGGAGCTGTTTTTT.

V and J are TRBV7-9 and TRBJ1-2; D remains unclear. V lost 1 base and J 3 bases, leaving 12 bases between the germline ends. CDR1 SEHNR and CDR2 FQNEAQ come from the germline V gene (reference sequence). The CDR3 is 15 residues long. In DNA, the CDR3 is TGTGCCAGCAGCTTAGGTTCGGTACACTACTATGGCTACACCTTC. As protein: CASSLGSVHYYGYTF.

This clonotype was observed at least ten times. The chain employs TRBV7-2 and TRBJ2-7; 8 positions agree with TRBD1. Germline V gives CDR1 SGHTA, CDR2 FQGNSA. This CDR3 is built from 12 residues. Germline trimming cut 6 bases from V and 3 bases from J; bases unmatched to any gene: 1. CDR3 sequence: CASSGTGYEQYF. The CDR3 nucleotides read TGTGCCAGCAGTGGGACAGGCTACGAGCAGTACTTC. The entire variable domain, with the rest obtained from reference TRBV7-2 and TRBJ2-7, is as follows: GAGVSQSPSNKVTEKGKDVELRCDPISGHTALYWYRQSLGQGLEFLIYFQGNSAPDKSGLPSDRFSAERTGGSVSTLTIQRTQQEDSAVYLCASSGTGYEQYFGPGTRLTVT.

The genes are TRBV6-5 and TRBJ2-3, with TRBD2 identical over 10 bases. CDR1 and CDR2 (germline): MNHEY, SVGAGI. With V trimmed by 4 bases and J by 0 bases, 4 bases remained unmatched. This CDR3 comprises 16 residues. The CDR3 sequence is CASSSGLAVSTDTQYF. The CDR3 bases are TGTGCCAGCAGTTCAGGACTAGCGGTGAGCACAGATACGCAGTATTTT.

This chain connects TRBV7-2 to TRBJ2-2; 8 nucleotides align to TRBD2. V shed 2 bases, J shed 4 bases, and the junction held 3 bases outside the gene matches. The CDR3 covers 15 residues. Looked up from germline, CDR1 is SGHTA and CDR2 is FQGNSA. This CDR3 is CASSLFGGGTGELFF. CDR3 bases: TGTGCCAGCAGCTTATTCGGGGGGGGCACCGGGGAGCTGTTTTTT. Together with reference TRBV7-2 and TRBJ2-2, the CDR3 gives the full variable domain: GAGVSQSPSNKVTEKGKDVELRCDPISGHTALYWYRQSLGQGLEFLIYFQGNSAPDKSGLPSDRFSAERTGGSVSTLTIQRTQQEDSAVYLCASSLFGGGTGELFFGEGSRLTVL.

This clonotype appeared many times. The V call is TRBV28, the J call TRBJ2-3, with no clear D. The CDR3 length is 14 residues. Germline V gives CDR1 MDHEN, CDR2 SYDVKM. Between the trimmed V and J ends, which lost 6 bases and 0 bases, there was a span of 10 bases. The CDR3 protein is CASSPDTSTDTQYF. CDR3 DNA sequence: TGTGCCAGCAGCCCTGATACTAGCACAGATACGCAGTATTTT. Using reference TRBV28 and TRBJ2-3 for the parts outside the CDR3, the full variable domain is DVKVTQSSRYLVKRTGEKVFLECVQDMDHENMFWYRQDPGLGLRLIYFSYDVKMKEKGDIPEGYSVSREKKERFSLILESASTNQTSMYLCASSPDTSTDTQYFGPGTRLTVL.

The chain is built from TRBV27 and TRBJ2-2; 11 bases align to TRBD1. Germline lookup yields CDR1 MNHEY and CDR2 SMNVEV (reference sequence). The CDR3 sequence is 14 residues long. J was trimmed by 8 bases and V by 4 bases; bases with no gene match: 3. In DNA, the CDR3 is TGTGCCAGCAGTTATGGACAGGGGGCTGGGGAGCTGTTTTTT. It is translated as CASSYGQGAGELFF.

In DNA form, the CDR3 reads TGTGCCAGCAGCTTAGTGAGCGGGGCCAACAATGAGCAGTTCTTC. Protein product: CASSLVSGANNEQFF. V is TRBV7-2 and J is TRBJ2-1; the match to TRBD2 covers 7 bases. The V segment lost 1 base and the J segment 5 bases; nucleotides outside the gene matches: 5. This CDR3 has 15 residues. The germline gives CDR1 SGHTA, CDR2 FQGNSA. Supplemented by reference TRBV7-2 and TRBJ2-1, the full variable domain reads GAGVSQSPSNKVTEKGKDVELRCDPISGHTALYWYRQSLGQGLEFLIYFQGNSAPDKSGLPSDRFSAERTGGSVSTLTIQRTQQEDSAVYLCASSLVSGANNEQFFGPGTRLTVL.

The V call is TRBV6-1, the J call TRBJ2-1; possible D gene TRBD1, 6 bases. The V end was cut by 9 bases, the J end by 4 bases, with 16 bases between. CDR3 length equals 14 residues. Germline values: CDR1 MNHNS, CDR2 SASEGT. The CDR3 DNA is TGTGCCAGTGGGCAGGGGAGTTTGTACAATGAGCAGTTCTTC. Its translation is CASGQGSLYNEQFF.

The chain carries TRBV10-1 and TRBJ1-2; weak D call: TRBD1 (5 bases). CDR1 WNHNN and CDR2 SYGVQD come from the germline V gene (reference sequence). The CDR3 is 13 residues long. V was cut by 3 bases and J by 4 bases, with 9 bases left in between. The DNA of the CDR3 is TGCGCCAGCAGTGACAGGGCTGGCTATGGCTACACCTTC. This encodes CASSDRAGYGYTF.

V gene TRBV28 combines with J gene TRBJ1-2, with D possibly matching TRBD1 (5 bases). This CDR3 region has 16 residues. Trimming stripped 5 bases from V and 4 bases from J, with 20 bases between. The V gene's germline CDR1 is MDHEN and CDR2 SYDVKM. CDR3 amino acids: CASSITRVSTLYGYTF. As DNA, the CDR3 is TGTGCCAGCAGTATAACCAGGGTTTCCACACTCTATGGCTACACCTTC.

The rearrangement joins TRBV12-3 or TRBV12-4 to TRBJ2-4; either TRBD1 or TRBD2 may supply D (5 bases each). The CDR3 extends over 16 amino acids. The V and J ends lost 3 bases and 6 bases respectively, with 18 bases between them. This chain's CDR3 is CASSLGPALITNIQYF. CDR3 nucleotides: TGTGCCAGCAGTTTGGGACCAGCACTAATCACAAACATTCAGTACTTC.

This clonotype was counted between two and nine times. The chain is built from TRBV27 and TRBJ1-5; TRBD1 agrees at 7 bases. This CDR3 has 14 amino acids. Germline-derived CDR1 and CDR2 are MNHEY and SMNVEV (reference sequence). J was trimmed by 6 bases and V by 6 bases; bases with no gene match: 8. The CDR3, as DNA: TGTGCCAGCAGACAGGGGACCCGCAGTCAGCCCCAGCATTTT. Protein sequence: CASRQGTRSQPQHF.

The gene calls are TRBV27 and TRBJ2-6; D unclear. CDR1 and CDR2 (germline): MNHEY, SMNVEV (reference sequence). V was trimmed by 4 bases and J by 0 bases, leaving 7 bases between them. The CDR3 sequence is 15 residues long. The CDR3 reads CASSWVASGANVLTF. The CDR3 DNA reads as TGTGCCAGCAGTTGGGTTGCCTCTGGGGCCAACGTCCTGACTTTC.

The chain uses TRBV20-1 and TRBJ2-1, with 8 bases that match TRBD2. The CDR3 is made up of 15 amino acids. Trimming cost V 2 bases and J 6 bases; bases outside gene matches: 9. Germline V gene data show CDR1 as DFQATT and CDR2 as SNEGSKA (reference sequence). The CDR3: CSARTLAGSVNEQFF. The CDR3, as DNA: TGCAGTGCTAGAACCTTAGCGGGGTCCGTCAATGAGCAGTTCTTC.

The chain couples TRBV6-1 to TRBJ2-2; D unresolved. V was trimmed by 8 bases and J by 4 bases, leaving 8 bases between them. The CDR3 is 12 amino acids. Germline assignment: CDR1 MNHNS and CDR2 SASEGT. CDR3 residues: CASAWGTGELFF. In DNA, the CDR3 is TGTGCCAGCGCTTGGGGCACCGGGGAGCTGTTTTTT.

The rearrangement links TRBV19 to TRBJ1-1, with D hard to call. Trimming cost V 1 base and J 6 bases, with 12 bases left between them. The germline V gene has CDR1 LNHDA and CDR2 SQIVND (reference sequence). The CDR3 is made up of 14 amino acids. In DNA form, the CDR3 reads TGTGCCAGTAGTATAGTAGGCTTTGCCGCTGAAGCTTTCTTT. Translation gives CASSIVGFAAEAFF.